This T cell receptor beta chain appears in the sequencing data of a study of blood T cells in healthy people across ages. The table lists this clonotype with a few counts. The antigen remains unidentified. The CDR3 runs to 16 residues. The J segment lost 8 bases and the V segment lost 2 bases, leaving 11 bases of the junction unmatched. Germline CDR1 and CDR2: MNHEY and SVGAGI. Findings of the study overall: Without sorted subsets, naive and antigen-experienced compartments could not be conclusively compared.

Total RNA was isolated from each sample in quantities of at least 6 micrograms. Together with a sample-barcoded 5' primer, a J-beta primer mix was included in a second PCR lasting about 6 to 11 cycles. Tags on each cDNA molecule came from a template-switch adaptor with 12 random nucleotides. TCRdb passed the 5' RACE reads through MiXCR, listing each CDR3 protein once. This table has around 1,700,000 distinct CDR3 sequences, under 30% appearing once. Sequences were obtained from blood. This TCR came from a woman in her 30s in good health. V is TRBV6-5 and J is TRBJ2-1, with TRBD1 matching over 8 bases. CDR3 in amino acids: CASSYDGQGAVDEQFF. The CDR3 bases are TGTGCCAGCAGTTACGATGGGCAGGGGGCGGTCGATGAGCAGTTCTTC.